This passage covers 14 T cell receptor beta chains from one sample sequenced in a study of cytomegalovirus exposure and HLA in healthy donors. The PCR contained 60 Vbeta and 13 Jbeta primers. Sequenced by immunoSEQ multiplex PCR; TCRdb stores in-frame clones only, minus some. The sample has roughly 150,000 clones, just under 80% seen once. The sequencing input was PBMCs. The receptors shown here come from a young man in good health.

The rearrangement uses TRBV18 and TRBJ2-1, with 9 bases that match TRBD2. The length of the CDR3 is 14 residues. Germline V CDR1 and CDR2: KGHSH, LQKENI. J lost 7 bases, V lost 2 bases, and 3 bases had no gene match. CDR3: CASSPEAGGNEQFF. The CDR3 DNA reads as TGTGCCAGCTCACCAGAGGCGGGAGGGAATGAGCAGTTCTTC.

J is TRBJ2-7 and V is TRBV14; tentatively, D is TRBD2 (6 bases). The CDR3 extends over 18 amino acids. The germline V gene has CDR1 SGHDN and CDR2 FVKESK. Trimming cost V 0 bases and J 3 bases, with 21 bases left between them. The CDR3 loop reads CASSQDALPTGAVYEQYF. The DNA of the CDR3 is TGTGCCAGCAGCCAAGATGCCCTCCCCACGGGAGCCGTCTACGAGCAGTACTTC. Supplemented by reference TRBV14 and TRBJ2-7, the full variable domain reads EAGVTQFPSHSVIEKGQTVTLRCDPISGHDNLYWYRRVMGKEIKFLLHFVKESKQDESGMPNNRFLAERTGGTYSTLKVQPAELEDSGVYFCASSQDALPTGAVYEQYFGPGTRLTVT.

V gene TRBV29-1 combines with J gene TRBJ1-1; no clear D gene. V lost 3 bases and J lost 4, with 12 bases in between. Germline CDR1 SQVTM, CDR2 ANQGSEA. The CDR3 is 13 residues long. The DNA for the CDR3 is TGCAGCGTTGATAGAGGGATCGCCACTGAAGCTTTCTTT. It codes for CSVDRGIATEAFF.

The chain is built from TRBV11-2 and TRBJ2-1; 8 bases map to TRBD2. Germline V gives CDR1 SGHAT, CDR2 FQNNGV. This CDR3 has 16 residues. CDR3 nucleotides: TGTGCAACCAGGCTAGCGGGCGTAAGCTCCTACAATGAGCAGTTCTTC. Translating it yields CATRLAGVSSYNEQFF.

Of note for this clone: This CDR3 is missing its conserved last phenylalanine or tryptophan, likely due to a read error. The DNA is left out, because the CDR3 cannot be placed on it with certainty; the CDR3 is given as TCRdb lists it. V usage is TRBV28 and J usage is TRBJ2-7; the table's D call TRBD2 went unverified against the DNA. The CDR3 is 12 amino acids long, termini counted. CDR1 is MDHEN and CDR2 is SYDVKM in the germline V gene. CDR3 amino acids: CASSGRYGTSWL.

The gene calls are TRBV19 and TRBJ2-7; 7 nucleotides match TRBD1. Germline V lookup: CDR1 LNHDA, CDR2 SQIVND (reference sequence). The CDR3 consists of 15 residues. V trimming: 6 bases; J trimming: 0 bases; junction bases outside the gene matches: 8. Here the CDR3 reads CASSLQGIGSYEQYF. The CDR3 coding sequence is TGTGCCAGTAGCCTACAGGGGATAGGCTCCTACGAGCAGTACTTC.

The chain employs TRBV4-3 and TRBJ1-1; TRBD1 matches at 7 bases. Germline V gives CDR1 LGHNA, CDR2 YSLEER. The CDR3 extends over 13 amino acids. With 2 bases clipped from V and 5 bases from J, the junction kept 2 bases outside the gene matches. The CDR3 reads CASSQTGVTEAFF. The CDR3 DNA is TGCGCCAGCAGCCAAACAGGGGTGACTGAAGCTTTCTTT.

V and J are TRBV6-5 and TRBJ2-1; TRBD1 might be the D (7 bases). The CDR3 is made up of 16 amino acids. Trimming pared 2 bases from V and 7 bases from J, leaving 18 bases between. Per germline, CDR1 MNHEY and CDR2 SVGAGI. The CDR3 reads CASSYGRGVRWNEQFF. CDR3 DNA sequence: TGTGCCAGCAGTTACGGCAGGGGGGTACGGTGGAATGAGCAGTTCTTC.

The chain carries TRBV6-1 and TRBJ2-5; 9 bases are shared with TRBD2. CDR1 MNHNS and CDR2 SASEGT come from the germline V gene. J gave up 2 bases and V 4 bases, and 5 bases lay outside the gene matches. CDR3 length equals 15 residues. The CDR3, as DNA: TGTGCCAGCAGTGGTCAGACTAGCGGACAAGAGACCCAGTACTTC. This codes for CASSGQTSGQETQYF.

The V call is TRBV5-6, the J call TRBJ2-7, with 11 bases matching TRBD2. There are 18 residues in the CDR3. Unmatched junction bases numbered 17, after V lost 4 bases and J lost 5 bases. Germline CDR1 SGHDT, CDR2 YYEEEE. CDR3 protein: CASSLITSGRQFTDEQYF. The CDR3 nucleotides are TGTGCCAGCAGCCTAATCACTAGCGGGAGACAATTCACTGACGAGCAGTACTTC.

The V gene is TRBV15, the J gene TRBJ2-5, with D maybe TRBD2 (6 bases). Trimming took 4 bases from V and 5 from J, leaving 14 bases between them. In germline, CDR1 is LNHNV, CDR2 YYDKDF (reference sequence). The CDR3 is 14 residues long. In nucleotides, the CDR3 is TGTGCCACCAGCAACCGGGACTTTTTTGAGACCCAGTACTTC. Encoded protein: CATSNRDFFETQYF. The full variable domain, with the rest looked up from reference TRBV15 and TRBJ2-5, is DAMVIQNPRYQVTQFGKPVTLSCSQTLNHNVMYWYQQKSSQAPKLLFHYYDKDFNNEADTPDNFQSRRPNTSFCFLDIRSPGLGDTAMYLCATSNRDFFETQYFGPGTRLLVL.

The rearrangement uses TRBV19 and TRBJ2-5, with 8 bases aligning to TRBD2. V dropped 7 bases and J dropped 2; count of bases not matched to a gene: 6. Germline CDR1 LNHDA, CDR2 SQIVND (reference sequence). The CDR3 has 14 amino acids. The CDR3 here is CASTKAGAQETQYF. CDR3 DNA sequence: TGTGCCAGTACCAAAGCGGGAGCTCAAGAGACCCAGTACTTC.

This clone turned up a few times. This chain connects TRBV5-1 to TRBJ2-7; 10 positions agree with TRBD1. J lost 4 bases, V lost 4 bases, and 5 bases had no gene match. Germline lookup yields CDR1 SGHRS and CDR2 YFSETQ. This CDR3 comprises 14 residues. In nucleotides, the CDR3 is TGCGCCAGCAGCAGGACAGGGGGAGGGTACGAGCAGTACTTC. As protein: CASSRTGGGYEQYF.

CDR3 amino acids: CASSIIGQGALYGYTF. For the CDR3, the DNA is TGTGCCAGTAGTATAATCGGACAGGGGGCCCTCTATGGCTACACCTTC. V is TRBV19 and J is TRBJ1-2; 11 nucleotides align to TRBD1. V shed 2 bases, J shed 4 bases, and the junction held 6 bases outside the gene matches. In germline, CDR1 is LNHDA, CDR2 SQIVND (reference sequence). The CDR3 length is 16 residues. Complete variable domain (other parts from reference TRBV19 and TRBJ1-2): DGGITQSPKYLFRKEGQNVTLSCEQNLNHDAMYWYRQDPGQGLRLIYYSQIVNDFQKGDIAEGYSVSREKKESFPLTVTSAQKNPTAFYLCASSIIGQGALYGYTFGSGTRLTVV.